Given below is one T cell receptor (beta chain) in context. What it recognizes is unknown. Expressed TCRB transcripts were sequenced because the isolated RNA had all been reverse transcribed beforehand. Sequencing was performed with immunoSEQ multiplex PCR; in TCRdb, only in-frame clones are kept and a portion is missing. The sample contains a few hundred thousand clones, 16% of which appear only once. With 8 bases clipped from V and 3 bases from J, the junction kept 6 bases outside the gene matches. The CDR3 is made up of 14 amino acids. CDR1 and CDR2 (germline): LGHNA, YNFKEQ. Sorting that relied on CD45RO/CCR7/CD25/CD127/CD95/CD27 yielded CD4+ naive, central memory, regulatory and stem cell-like memory cells. The data were obtained in a study of beta chain features in type 1 diabetes. For the study at large: Patients looked much like healthy donors when it came to age, gender and cell yields.

The study, taken as a whole, reports: Among all four CD4+ subsets, Type 1 diabetes patients had TCRB CDR3s that were moderately but significantly shorter.

This clonotype was obtained from a man between 25 and 39 years old with type 1 diabetes. This rearrangement joins TRBV4-2 to TRBJ2-5, with 10 positions matching TRBD2. The sample consisted of naive CD4+ T cells from blood. In nucleotides, the CDR3 is TGTGCCAGCGGAAAGCGGGAGGGAAAAGAGACCCAGTACTTC. It translates to CASGKREGKETQYF.